A selection of T cell receptor beta chains follows, all from one sample in a study of T cell clonotyping in hematopoietic cell transplantation. TCRdb's table, derived via immunoSEQ multiplex PCR, lists solely in-frame clones and lacks some. The table has 7,000 to 10,000 clones, about 70% seen once. Sequencing was performed on peripheral blood mononuclear cells, taken 100 days after allogeneic stem cell transplant. All receptors derive from a male patient aged 60 to 75 who had an allogeneic stem cell transplant from an unrelated donor, so the T cells may come from the graft donor. Some clones in this sample may be carry-over from other donors' samples. CDR3s include the opening cysteine and the closing phenylalanine or tryptophan. Each record gives: CDR3 length, clone size, J gene, V gene, D gene, CDR3 protein, CDR3 DNA. D genes are given only for firm matches. Clone size is shown for a subset of rows, as once, few, many or a class of expanded clone.

>15|.|TRBJ1-1|TRBV25-1|.
CASYHIRGLNTEAFF
TGTGCCAGCTATCATATCAGGGGTTTGAACACTGAAGCTTTCTTT
>13|.|TRBJ2-5|TRBV11-2|.
CASSLTGEETQYF
TGTGCCAGCAGCCTAACTGGGGAAGAGACCCAGTACTTC
>15|.|TRBJ2-7|TRBV18|TRBD1
CASSPWTGGGYEQYF
TGTGCCAGCTCACCGTGGACAGGGGGCGGGTACGAGCAGTACTTC
>12|.|TRBJ2-4|TRBV27|.
CASSEAKNIQYF
TGTGCCAGCAGTGAGGCCAAAAACATTCAGTACTTC
>10|.|TRBJ1-1|TRBV20-1|.
CSARGFRAFF
TGCAGTGCTAGGGGGTTTCGAGCTTTCTTT
>18|once|TRBJ1-4|TRBV27|TRBD1
CASGRDRRKGATNEKLFF
TGTGCCAGCGGACGGGACAGGAGAAAGGGGGCAACTAATGAAAAACTGTTTTTT
>15|.|TRBJ2-5|TRBV7-2|.
CASSVGGFAQETQYF
TGTGCCAGCAGCGTTGGGGGCTTCGCACAAGAGACCCAGTACTTC
>15|large|TRBJ1-5|TRBV7-9|.
CASSLVEQGNQPQHF
TGTGCCAGCAGCTTAGTTGAACAGGGCAATCAGCCCCAGCATTTT
>15|.|TRBJ2-7|TRBV11-3|TRBD1
CASSASPGQGYEQYF
TGTGCCAGCAGCGCTTCACCGGGACAGGGCTACGAGCAGTACTTC
>13|.|TRBJ2-2|TRBV30|.
CAWSRPNTGELFF
TGTGCCTGGAGTCGACCGAACACCGGGGAGCTGTTTTTT
>14|once|TRBJ2-1|TRBV7-7|.
CASSLNGQYNEQFF
TGTGCCAGCAGCTTAAACGGGCAGTACAATGAGCAGTTCTTC
>13|.|TRBJ1-2|TRBV7-2|TRBD1
CASSVGQDYGYTF
TGTGCCAGCAGCGTAGGACAGGACTATGGCTACACCTTC
>17|.|TRBJ2-7|TRBV11-2|.
CASSLDVGGGGSYEQYF
TGTGCCAGCAGCTTAGATGTAGGAGGCGGCGGATCCTACGAGCAGTACTTC
>14|.|TRBJ2-5|TRBV30|.
CAWNSGVNQETQYF
TGTGCCTGGAATTCGGGAGTAAACCAAGAGACCCAGTACTTC
>15|.|TRBJ2-7|TRBV25-1|.
CASSPEAVPNYEQYF
TGTGCCAGCAGCCCCGAGGCGGTGCCAAACTACGAGCAGTACTTC
>16|.|TRBJ1-5|TRBV5-1|.
CASSLEAGRWGQPQHF
TGCGCCAGCAGCTTGGAGGCAGGGCGGTGGGGTCAGCCCCAGCATTTT
>15|.|TRBJ2-7|TRBV11-2|.
CASSLGTAPSYEQYF
TGTGCCAGCAGCTTAGGGACAGCTCCCTCCTACGAGCAGTACTTC
>16|.|TRBJ2-5|TRBV21-1|.
CASSNGREAYQETQYF
TGTGCCAGCAGCAATGGGCGGGAGGCGTACCAAGAGACCCAGTACTTC
>14|.|TRBJ2-7|TRBV19|.
CASSYPGQGYEQYF
TGTGCCAGTAGTTACCCGGGGCAAGGGTACGAGCAGTACTTC
>13|.|TRBJ1-2|TRBV5-1|TRBD1
CASSFGRGNGYTF
TGCGCCAGCAGCTTTGGCAGGGGGAATGGCTACACCTTC
>17|.|TRBJ2-3|TRBV5-5|TRBD2
CASSFGAGAVGTDTQYF
TGTGCCAGCAGCTTTGGGGCGGGAGCGGTAGGCACAGATACGCAGTATTTT
>16|.|TRBJ1-5|TRBV5-8|.
CASSRPRGDGDQPQHF
TGTGCCAGCAGCCGGCCCCGGGGGGACGGCGATCAGCCCCAGCATTTT
>14|.|TRBJ1-2|TRBV5-8|.
CASSLGGLRVGYTF
TGTGCCAGCAGCTTGGGGGGCCTGAGGGTCGGCTACACCTTC
>14|once|TRBJ2-3|TRBV4-1|.
CASSQGDSTDTQYF
TGCGCCAGCAGCCAAGGGGATAGCACAGATACGCAGTATTTT
>14|.|TRBJ1-1|TRBV5-1|.
CASSGVSSNTEAFF
TGCGCCAGCAGCGGGGTTTCTTCGAACACTGAAGCTTTCTTT
>15|.|TRBJ1-1|TRBV23-1|TRBD1
CASSQWGQVSTEAFF
TGCGCCAGCAGTCAATGGGGACAGGTTAGCACTGAAGCTTTCTTT
>15|once|TRBJ1-1|TRBV6-6|.
CASSYYPGRNTEAFF
TGTGCCAGCAGTTACTACCCAGGGAGGAACACTGAAGCTTTCTTT
>13|.|TRBJ1-5|TRBV2|.
CASSGRGGQPQHF
TGTGCCAGCAGTGGTAGAGGGGGGCAGCCCCAGCATTTT
>18|.|TRBJ2-1|TRBV27|TRBD2
CASSLSSSGGFSYNEQFF
TGTGCCAGCAGTTTATCTTCTAGCGGGGGGTTCTCCTACAATGAGCAGTTCTTC
>13|.|TRBJ1-4|TRBV7-2|.
CASSLVAGEKLFF
TGTGCCAGCAGCTTAGTCGCTGGTGAAAAACTGTTTTTT
>14|.|TRBJ2-2|TRBV4-1|.
CASTGTSNTGELFF
TGCGCCAGCACCGGGACATCCAACACCGGGGAGCTGTTTTTT
>11|.|TRBJ2-1|TRBV5-1|.
CASSLDVEQFF
TGCGCCAGCAGCTTGGATGTGGAGCAGTTCTTC
>13|medium-sized|TRBJ1-1|TRBV5-4|.
CASRPVSANEAFF
TGTGCCAGCCGCCCTGTTTCGGCTAATGAAGCTTTCTTT
>16|.|TRBJ1-4|TRBV7-9|TRBD1
CASSFKPGQGREKLFF
TGTGCCAGCAGCTTCAAACCGGGACAGGGGAGAGAAAAACTGTTTTTT
>11|few|TRBJ1-5|TRBV29-1|TRBD1
CSVEDYDRAYF
TGCAGCGTTGAAGATTATGACAGGGCTTATTTT
>16|.|TRBJ2-2|TRBV27|TRBD1
CASRPYTGGSAGELFF
TGTGCCAGCAGGCCATACACAGGGGGCTCGGCCGGGGAGCTGTTTTTT
>15|once|TRBJ1-5|TRBV10-3|.
CAISEETWGNQPQHF
TGTGCCATCAGTGAAGAGACGTGGGGTAATCAGCCCCAGCATTTT